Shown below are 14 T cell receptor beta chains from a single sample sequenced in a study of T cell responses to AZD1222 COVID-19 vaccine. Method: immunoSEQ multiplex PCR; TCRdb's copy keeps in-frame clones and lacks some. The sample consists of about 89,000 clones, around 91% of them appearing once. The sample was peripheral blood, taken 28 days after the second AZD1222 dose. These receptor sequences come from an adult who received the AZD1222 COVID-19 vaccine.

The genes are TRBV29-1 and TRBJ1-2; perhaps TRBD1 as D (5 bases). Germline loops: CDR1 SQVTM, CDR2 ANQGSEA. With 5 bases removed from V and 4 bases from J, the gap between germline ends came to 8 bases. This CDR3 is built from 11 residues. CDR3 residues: CSVRDAYGYTF. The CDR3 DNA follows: TGCAGCGTTAGGGACGCCTATGGCTACACCTTC.

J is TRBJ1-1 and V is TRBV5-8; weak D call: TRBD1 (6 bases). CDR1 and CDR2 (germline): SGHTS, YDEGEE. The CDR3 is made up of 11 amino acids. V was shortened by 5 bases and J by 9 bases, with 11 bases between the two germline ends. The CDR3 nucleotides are TGTGCCAGCAGGTCCCGGGACAAAGCTTTCTTT. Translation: CASRSRDKAFF.

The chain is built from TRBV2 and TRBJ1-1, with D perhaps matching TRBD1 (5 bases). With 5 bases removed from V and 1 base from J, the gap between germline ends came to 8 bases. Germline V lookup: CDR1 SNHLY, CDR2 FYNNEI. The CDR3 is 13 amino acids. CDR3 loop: CASSRQRNTEAFF. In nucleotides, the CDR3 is TGTGCCAGCAGTCGACAGAGGAACACTGAAGCTTTCTTT. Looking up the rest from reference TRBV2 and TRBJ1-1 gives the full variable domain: EPEVTQTPSHQVTQMGQEVILRCVPISNHLYFYWYRQILGQKVEFLVSFYNNEISEKSEIFDDQFSVERPDGSNFTLKIRSTKLEDSAMYFCASSRQRNTEAFFGQGTRLTVV.

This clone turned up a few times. This CDR3 reads CASSLGQSRGYTF. The CDR3 DNA follows: TGCGCCAGCAGCCTGGGACAGTCTAGGGGCTACACCTTC. This chain connects TRBV5-1 to TRBJ1-2, with 7 positions matching TRBD1. This CDR3 region has 13 residues. V shed 4 bases and J 8 bases; nucleotides not matched to a gene: 8. Germline-derived CDR1 and CDR2 are SGHRS and YFSETQ.

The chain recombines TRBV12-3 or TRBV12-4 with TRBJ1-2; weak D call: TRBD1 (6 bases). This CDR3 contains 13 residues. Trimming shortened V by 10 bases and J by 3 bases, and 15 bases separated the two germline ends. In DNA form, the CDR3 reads TGTGCCACATTACGGGGGCGAGACTATGGCTACACCTTC. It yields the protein CATLRGRDYGYTF.

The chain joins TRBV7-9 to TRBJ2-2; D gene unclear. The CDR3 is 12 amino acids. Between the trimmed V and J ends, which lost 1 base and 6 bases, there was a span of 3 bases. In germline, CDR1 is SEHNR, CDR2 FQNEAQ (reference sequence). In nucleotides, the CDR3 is TGTGCCAGCAGCTTAGGCCCCGGGGAGCTGTTTTTT. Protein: CASSLGPGELFF.

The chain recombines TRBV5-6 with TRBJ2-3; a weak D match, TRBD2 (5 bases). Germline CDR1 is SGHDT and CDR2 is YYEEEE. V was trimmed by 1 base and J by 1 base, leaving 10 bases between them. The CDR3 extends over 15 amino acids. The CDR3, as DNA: TGTGCCAGCAGCTTGTTCGGGGAACGCACAGATACGCAGTATTTT. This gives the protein CASSLFGERTDTQYF. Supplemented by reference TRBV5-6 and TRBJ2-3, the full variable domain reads DAGVTQSPTHLIKTRGQQVTLRCSPKSGHDTVSWYQQALGQGPQFIFQYYEEEERQRGNFPDRFSGHQFPNYSSELNVNALLLGDSALYLCASSLFGERTDTQYFGPGTRLTVL.

The CDR3 spells CASSMGTRGTEAFF. CDR3 bases: TGTGCCAGTAGTATGGGGACTAGGGGTACTGAAGCTTTCTTT. The chain links TRBV19 to TRBJ1-1, with D possibly being TRBD1 (5 bases). The V gene lost 3 bases and the J gene lost 5 bases, with 13 bases spanning the gap. Germline V lookup: CDR1 LNHDA, CDR2 SQIVND (reference sequence). The CDR3 spans 14 residues.

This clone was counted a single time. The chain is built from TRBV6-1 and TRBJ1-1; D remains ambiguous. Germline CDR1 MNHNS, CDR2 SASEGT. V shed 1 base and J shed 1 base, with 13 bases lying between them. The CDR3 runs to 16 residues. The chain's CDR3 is CASSEDLLRPNTEAFF. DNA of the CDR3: TGTGCCAGCAGTGAAGATCTCTTGCGGCCGAACACTGAAGCTTTCTTT.

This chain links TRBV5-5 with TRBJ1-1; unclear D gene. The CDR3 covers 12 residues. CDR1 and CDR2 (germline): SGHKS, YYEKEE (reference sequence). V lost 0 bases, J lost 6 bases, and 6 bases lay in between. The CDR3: CASSLGTPEAFF. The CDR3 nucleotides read TGTGCCAGCAGCTTGGGGACCCCTGAAGCTTTCTTT.

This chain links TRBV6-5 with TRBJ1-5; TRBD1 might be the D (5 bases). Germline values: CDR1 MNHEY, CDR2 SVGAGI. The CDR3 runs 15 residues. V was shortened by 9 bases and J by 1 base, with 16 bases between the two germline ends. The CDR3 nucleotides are TGTGCCAGTATTACCCAGGGTGAGAGCAATCAGCCCCAGCATTTT. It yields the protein CASITQGESNQPQHF.

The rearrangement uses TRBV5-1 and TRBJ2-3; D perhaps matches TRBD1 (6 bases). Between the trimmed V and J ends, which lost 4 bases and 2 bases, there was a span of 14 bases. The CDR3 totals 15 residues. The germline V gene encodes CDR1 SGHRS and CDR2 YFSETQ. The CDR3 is CASSTDSSNTDTQYF. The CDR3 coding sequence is TGCGCCAGCAGCACGGACAGCTCCAACACAGATACGCAGTATTTT.

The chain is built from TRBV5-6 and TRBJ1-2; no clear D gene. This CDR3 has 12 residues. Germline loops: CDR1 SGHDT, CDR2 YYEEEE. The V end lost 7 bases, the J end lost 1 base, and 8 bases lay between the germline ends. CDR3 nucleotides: TGTGCCAGCGCAAACAGTAACTATGGCTACACCTTC. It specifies CASANSNYGYTF.

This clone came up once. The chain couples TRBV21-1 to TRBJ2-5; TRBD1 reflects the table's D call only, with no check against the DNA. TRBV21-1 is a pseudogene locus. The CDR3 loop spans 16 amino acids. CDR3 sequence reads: CASRFSRTEYQETQYF. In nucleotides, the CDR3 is TGTGCCAGCAGATTTTCTCGGACAGAGTACCAAGAGACCCAGTACTTC.